This T cell receptor beta chain is drawn from a study of blood T cell repertoires in COVID-19. For the study at large: In each case, the material was cDNA or gDNA derived from T cells, B-cell-depleted T cells, or PBMCs.

Per the authors' pipeline: Scientists estimated how many nucleated cells there were by amplifying reference gene primers. Profiled with immunoSEQ multiplex PCR; TCRdb holds only in-frame clones, not every one. V and J calls and clone size are given by that table; D and trimming were obtained from the DNA. The sample lists hundreds of thousands of clones, 87% occurring once. The CDR3 totals 16 residues. Trimming cost V 4 bases and J 1 base, with 14 bases left between them. Looked up from germline, CDR1 is LNHDA and CDR2 is SQIVND (reference sequence). Recovery among Cohort 3 donors was established by two negative PCRs, clearance, or symptom resolution.

This receptor was obtained from a woman in her thirties or forties who had recovered from COVID-19. The specimen was PBMCs or T cells enriched from blood (not recorded which). The gene calls are TRBV19 and TRBJ1-5, with D perhaps TRBD1 (6 bases). For the CDR3, the DNA is TGTGCCAGTAGTAGTTCGGGACACCAAAGCAATCAGCCCCAGCATTTT. Protein sequence: CASSSSGHQSNQPQHF.